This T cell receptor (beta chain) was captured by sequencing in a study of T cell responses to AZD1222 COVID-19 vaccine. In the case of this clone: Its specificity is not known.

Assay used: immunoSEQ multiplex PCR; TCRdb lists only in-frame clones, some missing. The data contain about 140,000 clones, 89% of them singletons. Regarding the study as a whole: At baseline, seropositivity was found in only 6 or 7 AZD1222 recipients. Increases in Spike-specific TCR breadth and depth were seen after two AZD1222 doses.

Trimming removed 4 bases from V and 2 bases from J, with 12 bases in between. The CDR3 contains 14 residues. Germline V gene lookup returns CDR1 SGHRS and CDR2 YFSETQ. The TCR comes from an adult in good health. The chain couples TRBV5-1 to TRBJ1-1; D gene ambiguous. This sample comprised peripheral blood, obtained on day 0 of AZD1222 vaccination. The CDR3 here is CASSTLGPNTEAFF. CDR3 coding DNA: TGCGCCAGCAGCACCTTAGGACCTAACACTGAAGCTTTCTTT.